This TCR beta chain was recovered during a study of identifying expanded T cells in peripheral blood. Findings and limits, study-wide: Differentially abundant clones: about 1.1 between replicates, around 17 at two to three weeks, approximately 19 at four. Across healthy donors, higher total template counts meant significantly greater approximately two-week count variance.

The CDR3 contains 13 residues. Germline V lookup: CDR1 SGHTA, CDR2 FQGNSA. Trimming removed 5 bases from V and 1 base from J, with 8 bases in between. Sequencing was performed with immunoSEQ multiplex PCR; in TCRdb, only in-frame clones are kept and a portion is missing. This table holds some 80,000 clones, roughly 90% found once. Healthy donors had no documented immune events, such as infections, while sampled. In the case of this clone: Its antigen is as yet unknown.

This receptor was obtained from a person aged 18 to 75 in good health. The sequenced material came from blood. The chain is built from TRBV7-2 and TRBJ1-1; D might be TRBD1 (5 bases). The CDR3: CASSTDRNTEAFF. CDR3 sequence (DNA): TGTGCCAGCAGCACCGACAGGAACACTGAAGCTTTCTTT.